This T cell receptor (beta chain) appears in the sequencing data of a study of blood T cell repertoires in COVID-19. Overall study: Sources were T cells, B-cell-depleted T cells, or PBMCs; the material itself was cDNA or gDNA.

The V end lost 1 base, the J end lost 1 base, and 12 bases lay between the germline ends. In germline, CDR1 is LGHDT, CDR2 YNNKEL (reference sequence). The CDR3 loop spans 16 amino acids. Assay: immunoSEQ multiplex PCR; the TCRdb copy retains only in-frame clones and omits some. Of under 300,000 clones in the sample, roughly 80% were seen once. The chain employs TRBV3-1 (or the pseudogene TRBV3-2) and TRBJ2-3; maybe TRBD2 (5 bases). The TCR comes from a man over 45 who had recovered from COVID-19. Sequenced sample: PBMCs or T cells enriched from blood (not recorded which). The CDR3 spells CASSQGSGSRTDTQYF. For the CDR3, the DNA is TGTGCCAGCAGCCAAGGTTCGGGGTCCCGCACAGATACGCAGTATTTT.